A single sample gave rise to the 22 T cell receptor beta chains below, sequenced in a study of blood T cell repertoires in COVID-19. The data were produced by immunoSEQ multiplex PCR, yet TCRdb's version contains in-frame clones alone and is incomplete. The profile shows more than 100,000 clones, less than 90% of them singletons. Specimen: peripheral blood. These receptors were collected from a woman younger than 45 who had recovered from COVID-19.

V usage is TRBV18 and J usage is TRBJ1-1; tentative D call: TRBD1 (6 bases). Trimming took off 6 bases at V and 2 bases at J, with 10 bases between the two ends. Germline V CDR1 and CDR2: KGHSH, LQKENI. The CDR3 runs 13 residues. The CDR3 DNA reads as TGTGCCAGCTCTCGGACAGACAACACTGAAGCTTTCTTT. This gives the protein CASSRTDNTEAFF. Full variable domain (rest looked up from reference TRBV18 and TRBJ1-1): NAGVMQNPRHLVRRRGQEARLRCSPMKGHSHVYWYRQLPEEGLKFMVYLQKENIIDESGMPKERFSAEFPKEGPSILRIQQVVRGDSAAYFCASSRTDNTEAFFGQGTRLTVV.

This clone was detected a few times. This sequence joins TRBV7-3 and TRBJ2-3, with 7 bases lining up with TRBD2. V lost 3 bases, J lost 3 bases, and 6 bases stayed unmatched. Germline values: CDR1 SGHTA, CDR2 FQGTGA. CDR3 length equals 15 residues. DNA for the CDR3: TGTGCCAGCAGCTTTGGCGGGAGTTTTACAGATACGCAGTATTTT. It is translated as CASSFGGSFTDTQYF.

The chain recombines TRBV19 with TRBJ2-1; 9 bases fit TRBD1. This CDR3 comprises 14 residues. V was clipped by 3 bases and J by 9 bases; unmatched bases: 6. In germline, CDR1 is LNHDA, CDR2 SQIVND (reference sequence). CDR3 DNA: TGTGCCAGTAGTATTTTAGGGACAGGGACTGAGCAGTTCTTC. Amino acids: CASSILGTGTEQFF. Complete variable domain (other parts from reference TRBV19 and TRBJ2-1): DGGITQSPKYLFRKEGQNVTLSCEQNLNHDAMYWYRQDPGQGLRLIYYSQIVNDFQKGDIAEGYSVSREKKESFPLTVTSAQKNPTAFYLCASSILGTGTEQFFGPGTRLTVL.

The rearrangement links TRBV10-3 to TRBJ1-2; a possible D gene is TRBD1 (5 bases). V gave up 5 bases and J gave up 7 bases, with 14 bases separating them. The CDR3 sequence is 13 residues long. Germline V gene lookup returns CDR1 ENHRY and CDR2 SYGVKD. The CDR3 DNA reads TGTGCCATCAGTTGGGGCGGCGGAGCTGGCTACACCTTC. Translating gives CAISWGGGAGYTF.

This chain connects TRBV25-1 to TRBJ1-2; D is perhaps TRBD1 (5 bases). CDR3 length: 13 residues. Germline CDR1 and CDR2: MGHDK and SYGVNS. Trimming took 0 bases from V and 8 from J, leaving 10 bases between them. In DNA, the CDR3 is TGTGCCAGCAGTGAATATCCGCGGGGGGGCTACACCTTC. It translates to CASSEYPRGGYTF.

CDR3: CASSPGQPNRGSGNTIYF. The CDR3 bases are TGTGCCAGCTCACCGGGACAGCCAAATCGCGGATCTGGAAACACCATATATTTT. V usage is TRBV18 and J usage is TRBJ1-3; TRBD1 matches at 7 bases. CDR1 KGHSH and CDR2 LQKENI come from the germline V gene. This CDR3 spans 18 amino acids. With V trimmed by 3 bases and J by 1 base, 12 bases remained unmatched.

The sample holds a few counts of this clone. This chain joins TRBV5-4 and TRBJ1-5; D perhaps matches TRBD1 (6 bases). The length of the CDR3 is 14 residues. Trimming removed 2 bases from V and 0 bases from J, with 6 bases in between. The germline gives CDR1 SGHNT, CDR2 YYREEE (reference sequence). The CDR3 DNA follows: TGTGCCAGCAGCTTAGGGGGTAGCAATCAGCCCCAGCATTTT. Its translation is CASSLGGSNQPQHF.

This chain links TRBV3-1 (or the pseudogene TRBV3-2) with TRBJ1-1; D is possibly TRBD1 (6 bases). Germline CDR1 reads LGHDT; CDR2 reads YNNKEL (reference sequence). Deletions cut 3 bases from V and 0 bases from J, with 14 bases between. The CDR3 is made up of 16 amino acids. The CDR3 bases are TGTGCCAGCAGCCAGGCAGGGGCACAAATGAACACTGAAGCTTTCTTT. It is translated as CASSQAGAQMNTEAFF.

This chain connects TRBV2 to TRBJ2-5; D might be TRBD1 (5 bases). The CDR3 is 11 residues long. Germline V CDR1 and CDR2: SNHLY, FYNNEI. Trimming took off 8 bases at V and 4 bases at J, with 8 bases between the two ends. CDR3 in amino acids: CASSGLETQYF. Written as DNA, the CDR3 is TGTGCCAGCTCAGGGTTAGAGACCCAGTACTTC.

The chain couples TRBV2 to TRBJ2-2; possibly TRBD1 for D (8 bases). Germline V gene data show CDR1 as SNHLY and CDR2 as FYNNEI. Trimming cost V 5 bases and J 6 bases, with 16 bases left between them. The CDR3 has 15 amino acids. The CDR3, as DNA: TGTGCCAGCAGTACCTGGACAGGGAGGGCCGGGGAGCTGTTTTTT. Translating it yields CASSTWTGRAGELFF.

V gene TRBV9 combines with J gene TRBJ2-2; TRBD2 aligns across 8 bases. CDR1 and CDR2 from the germline V gene are SGDLS and YYNGEE. The V gene end was trimmed by 0 bases and the J gene end by 0 bases; junction bases not matched to a gene: 13. The CDR3 extends over 20 amino acids. The CDR3 reads CASSVARSSSGTPNTGELFF. CDR3 bases: TGTGCCAGCAGCGTAGCTCGGAGTAGTAGCGGGACCCCGAACACCGGGGAGCTGTTTTTT.

This chain's CDR3 is CASGLARGEAEAFF. The CDR3 nucleotides are TGTGCTAGTGGTTTGGCTCGGGGGGAGGCTGAAGCTTTCTTT. V is TRBV12-5 and J is TRBJ1-1; D is perhaps TRBD1 (5 bases). Germline V CDR1 and CDR2: LGHNT, FRNRAP. The CDR3 loop spans 14 amino acids. V shed 1 base and J shed 6 bases, with 12 bases lying between them.

The chain links TRBV6-5 to TRBJ2-2; 8 nucleotides align to TRBD2. The CDR3 consists of 15 residues. V was clipped by 6 bases and J by 5 bases; unmatched bases: 8. CDR1 is MNHEY, CDR2 SVGAGI, per germline. CDR3 loop: CASRGAGAGTGELFF. CDR3 DNA: TGTGCCAGCAGGGGAGCGGGAGCGGGGACCGGGGAGCTGTTTTTT.

The V call is TRBV16, the J call TRBJ1-3, with unresolved D. Trimming left V 4 bases short and J 3 bases short, with 13 bases between. The length of the CDR3 is 15 residues. The germline CDR1 and CDR2 sequences are KGHSY and FQNENV. The CDR3 nucleotides are TGTGCCAGCAGCCGAAGAGGGTCGGTTGGAAACACCATATATTTT. It specifies CASSRRGSVGNTIYF.

V gene TRBV6-5 combines with J gene TRBJ1-1; 8 nucleotides match TRBD1. V gave up 10 bases and J gave up 5 bases; unmatched junction bases: 9. Per the germline V gene, CDR1 is MNHEY and CDR2 is SVGAGI. The length of the CDR3 is 13 residues. The CDR3 region has the DNA TGTGCCACCTTGGGAACAGGGGGAACTGAAGCTTTCTTT. It yields the protein CATLGTGGTEAFF.

The V and J genes are TRBV2 and TRBJ2-7, with 12 bases that match TRBD1. The CDR3 loop spans 18 amino acids. Trimming cost V 7 bases and J 2 bases; bases outside gene matches: 15. Germline V gene lookup returns CDR1 SNHLY and CDR2 FYNNEI. Here the CDR3 reads CASNAGTGGGLSPYEQYF. The CDR3 DNA sequence: TGTGCCAGCAACGCCGGGACAGGGGGCGGCCTCTCCCCCTACGAGCAGTACTTC.

This clone was found a few times. The CDR3 sequence is CSVGGQGEPQHF. The CDR3 nucleotides are TGCAGCGTCGGGGGACAGGGGGAGCCCCAGCATTTT. The chain combines TRBV29-1 with TRBJ1-5; 11 bases align to TRBD1. Germline V gene data show CDR1 as SQVTM and CDR2 as ANQGSEA. V shed 6 bases, J shed 8 bases, and the junction held 3 bases outside the gene matches. There are 12 residues in the CDR3.

The V and J genes are TRBV15 and TRBJ2-2; D is unresolved. The length of the CDR3 is 12 residues. Germline CDR1 LNHNV, CDR2 YYDKDF (reference sequence). The V and J ends lost 1 base and 6 bases respectively, with 3 bases between them. The CDR3 DNA reads TGTGCCACCAGCAGAGCTTCCGGGGAGCTGTTTTTT. It is translated as CATSRASGELFF.

Comment on this clone: This specimen includes other DNA sequences encoding the same CDR3. The rearrangement uses TRBV3-1 (or the pseudogene TRBV3-2) and TRBJ1-1; 7 bases fit TRBD1. Germline V CDR1 and CDR2: LGHDT, YNNKEL (reference sequence). The CDR3 has 14 amino acids. The ends lost 1 base at V and 3 bases at J; junction bases unmatched: 2. CDR3 in DNA: TGTGCCAGCAGCCAAGGGCAGGGGGACACTGAAGCTTTCTTT. The encoded protein is CASSQGQGDTEAFF.

This clone was seen a single time. J is TRBJ2-7 and V is TRBV29-1, with TRBD1 matching 8 bases. Looked up from germline, CDR1 is SQVTM and CDR2 is ANQGSEA. The CDR3 extends over 13 amino acids. Trimming removed 5 bases from V and 5 bases from J; junction bases left unmatched: 8. The CDR3 loop reads CSVSDRGGHEQYF. CDR3 DNA sequence: TGCAGCGTTTCCGACAGGGGTGGCCACGAGCAGTACTTC.

The chain is built from TRBV11-2 and TRBJ2-7; TRBD1 aligns across 9 bases. The length of the CDR3 is 15 residues. Germline V lookup: CDR1 SGHAT, CDR2 FQNNGV. Unmatched junction bases numbered 5, after V lost 2 bases and J lost 3 bases. The CDR3 spells CASSLRQGVNYEQYF. The CDR3 region has the DNA TGTGCCAGCAGCTTACGACAGGGGGTGAACTACGAGCAGTACTTC.

V gene TRBV2 combines with J gene TRBJ1-2, with 7 nucleotides matching TRBD1. The germline V gene encodes CDR1 SNHLY and CDR2 FYNNEI. The V segment lost 5 bases and the J segment 3 bases; nucleotides outside the gene matches: 6. The CDR3 spans 14 residues. CDR3 sequence: CASSPEQGYYGYTF. CDR3 coding DNA: TGTGCCAGCAGTCCTGAACAGGGGTACTATGGCTACACCTTC.